Included here is one TCR beta chain sequence, with context. Its antigen remains unidentified. The data were produced by immunoSEQ multiplex PCR, yet TCRdb's version contains in-frame clones alone and is incomplete. Among roughly 93,000 clones, just under 90% were seen once, and the ten largest hold roughly 2.8%. V lost 3 bases to trimming and J lost 5 bases; unmatched junction nucleotides: 7. The CDR3 spans 15 residues. Per the germline V gene, CDR1 is LNHDA and CDR2 is SQIVND (reference sequence). The data were obtained in a study of T cell responses to AZD1222 COVID-19 vaccine. Study-wide findings and caveats: Sampling that yielded the repertoires occurred only after the peak T cell response. At baseline, seropositivity was found in only six AZD1222 recipients. Clonal diversity may have been underestimated in mostly white British donors.

This receptor was obtained from an adult in good health. This chain links TRBV19 with TRBJ1-2, with TRBD1 identical over 9 bases. The specimen comprised peripheral blood, sampled on day 0 of MenACWY control vaccination. This CDR3 is CASSIDPGTGYGYTF. In nucleotides, the CDR3 is TGTGCCAGTAGTATCGACCCCGGGACAGGGTATGGCTACACCTTC.